These 31 T cell receptor beta chains came from one sample sequenced in a study of blood T cells in healthy people across ages. Then a second PCR, running roughly 7 to 12 cycles, was carried out with a sample-barcoded 5' primer and a J-beta primer mix. TCRdb passed the 5' RACE reads through MiXCR, listing each CDR3 protein once. The table shows hundreds of thousands of distinct CDR3 sequences, with under 25% occurring only once. The specimen sequenced was blood. The receptors stem from a man aged 70-80 years in good health.

The V call is TRBV2, the J call TRBJ1-6; D is unclear. The CDR3 loop spans 14 amino acids. The ends were cut back, 8 bases at V and 9 bases at J, with 17 bases in the middle. The germline V gene has CDR1 SNHLY and CDR2 FYNNEI. DNA for the CDR3: TGTGCCAGCGTCATCGAGGGTCTCGGTTCACCCCTCCACTTT. Translating gives CASVIEGLGSPLHF.

V is TRBV12-5 and J is TRBJ2-1; either TRBD1 or TRBD2 may fit D (5 bases each). The germline CDR1 and CDR2 sequences are LGHNT and FRNRAP. The CDR3 extends over 16 amino acids. Between the trimmed V and J ends, which lost 5 bases and 7 bases, there was a span of 21 bases. CDR3 bases: TGTGCTAGTGGTATCGACCTCCGGGACCCAGTAAATGAGCAGTTCTTC. It codes for CASGIDLRDPVNEQFF.

This chain links TRBV7-2 with TRBJ1-1; D uncertain. Germline-derived CDR1 and CDR2 are SGHTA and FQGNSA. CDR3 length: 13 residues. V lost 2 bases, J lost 1 base, and 5 bases lay in between. CDR3 DNA sequence: TGTGCCAGCAGCTTAAGGAAGAACACTGAAGCTTTCTTT. This gives the protein CASSLRKNTEAFF. The full variable domain, rest sourced from reference TRBV7-2 and TRBJ1-1, is GAGVSQSPSNKVTEKGKDVELRCDPISGHTALYWYRQSLGQGLEFLIYFQGNSAPDKSGLPSDRFSAERTGGSVSTLTIQRTQQEDSAVYLCASSLRKNTEAFFGQGTRLTVV.

CDR3 bases: TGCAGTGCTAGAGATACTAGCGGGAGGACAGATACGCAGTATTTT. It yields the protein CSARDTSGRTDTQYF. V and J are TRBV20-1 and TRBJ2-3; 12 nucleotides agree with TRBD2. There are 15 residues in the CDR3. V trimming: 0 bases; J trimming: 3 bases; junction bases outside the gene matches: 1. Germline CDR1 and CDR2: DFQATT and SNEGSKA (reference sequence).

The rearrangement links TRBV12-3 or TRBV12-4 to TRBJ2-7; weak D call: TRBD2 (6 bases). The ends were cut back, 3 bases at V and 3 bases at J, with 15 bases in the middle. The CDR3 extends over 15 amino acids. As DNA, the CDR3 is TGTGCCAGCAGTTTGGGTATCGGCGGGAACTACGAGCAGTACTTC. Amino acids: CASSLGIGGNYEQYF.

To note about this clonotype: Sequence at one end of the junction differs from germline and may be a read error. The chain recombines TRBV29-1 with TRBJ1-3; D not certain. CDR3 length: 9 amino acids. The germline gives CDR1 SQVTM, CDR2 ANQGSEA. The CDR3 protein is CSVKMCIGF. CDR3 nucleotides: TGCAGCGTTAAGATGTGCATTGGGTTT.

The sample holds many counts of this clonotype. V gene TRBV12-3 or TRBV12-4 combines with J gene TRBJ2-5; D gene ambiguous. This CDR3 spans 11 amino acids. V was pared by 1 base and J by 5 bases, with 2 bases between. The CDR3 reads CASSLDETQYF. In DNA, the CDR3 is TGTGCCAGCAGTTTAGATGAGACCCAGTACTTC.

This clonotype was detected a few times. The rearrangement uses TRBV5-1 and TRBJ2-5; D may be TRBD2 (6 bases). The closer fit of TRBJ2-7 to the DNA end suggests the J call may be wrong. The CDR3 consists of 14 residues. The germline V gene has CDR1 SGHRS and CDR2 YFSETQ. CDR3 loop: CASSKGLTVGEQYF. DNA for the CDR3: TGCGCCAGCAGCAAGGGACTGACGGTCGGCGAGCAGTACTTC.

The rearrangement links TRBV29-1 to TRBJ2-5; D is ambiguous. TRBJ2-1 matches the DNA end more closely, so the J call is doubtful. Per germline, CDR1 SQVTM and CDR2 ANQGSEA. There are 12 residues in the CDR3. CDR3 loop: CSVDTGTNEQFF. Here the CDR3 DNA reads TGCAGCGTTGATACCGGTACCAATGAGCAGTTCTTC.

This clonotype was observed many times. This rearrangement joins TRBV7-9 to TRBJ2-1; TRBD2 matches at 9 bases. The germline V gene encodes CDR1 SEHNR and CDR2 FQNEAQ (reference sequence). This CDR3 is built from 15 residues. V gave up 5 bases and J gave up 8 bases; unmatched junction bases: 10. The CDR3 spells CASSPRVSGSYEQFF. The CDR3 DNA sequence: TGTGCCAGCAGCCCGCGAGTTAGCGGGAGCTATGAGCAGTTCTTC.

This clonotype came up a few times. The chain has TRBV11-2 and TRBJ2-7; D possibly matches TRBD1 or TRBD2 (6 bases each). The V end was cut by 1 base, the J end by 2 bases, with 15 bases between. There are 16 residues in the CDR3. CDR1 SGHAT and CDR2 FQNNGV come from the germline V gene. For the CDR3, the DNA is TGTGCCAGCAGCTTAGCTCCGGGGGCACCTACCTACGAGCAGTACTTC. This encodes CASSLAPGAPTYEQYF.

The chain uses TRBV4-1 and TRBJ2-6; possibly TRBD1 for D (5 bases). V lost 6 bases, J lost 0 bases, and 12 bases lay in between. This CDR3 has 16 residues. The germline V gene encodes CDR1 MGHRA and CDR2 YSYEKL. The CDR3 spells CASRPTGLSGANVLTF. The CDR3, as DNA: TGCGCCAGCAGACCTACAGGTCTCTCTGGGGCCAACGTCCTGACTTTC.

This clonotype has just a few counts. The DNA is omitted, as the CDR3 cannot be located on it reliably, and the CDR3 follows TCRdb's listing. The chain uses TRBV9 and TRBJ2-6. CDR1 SGDLS and CDR2 YYNGEE come from the germline V gene. The CDR3 is made up of 16 amino acids, end residues included. CDR3 region: CASSVATGSGANVLAF.

This clonotype was picked up a small number of times. V gene TRBV3-1 combines with J gene TRBJ1-6; D call uncertain. The CDR3 consists of 17 residues. V shed 3 bases and J shed 0 bases, with 12 bases lying between them. The germline gives CDR1 LGHDT, CDR2 YNNKEL (reference sequence). The chain's CDR3 is CASSQGGHSSYNSPLHF. CDR3 bases: TGTGCCAGCAGCCAGGGAGGGCACAGCTCCTATAATTCACCCCTCCACTTT.

This clonotype was counted at least ten times. The rearrangement joins TRBV3-1 to TRBJ2-4; possibly TRBD2 for D (5 bases). The CDR3 is made up of 18 amino acids. CDR1 and CDR2 (germline): LGHDT, YNNKEL (reference sequence). Deletions cut 4 bases from V and 0 bases from J, with 19 bases between. CDR3 bases: TGTGCCAGCAGCCCGCGGGCCAGGTCGAGTTCAGCCAAAAACATTCAGTACTTC. This translates into CASSPRARSSSAKNIQYF.

This clonotype has a handful of counts. J is TRBJ2-7 and V is TRBV18; 7 bases fit TRBD1. CDR1 is KGHSH, CDR2 LQKENI, per germline. With 5 bases clipped from V and 0 bases from J, the junction kept 7 bases outside the gene matches. This CDR3 comprises 15 residues. The CDR3 nucleotides read TGTGCCAGCTCAGAAGGACAGGCGAGCTCCTACGAGCAGTACTTC. It is translated as CASSEGQASSYEQYF.

This clonotype turned up a few times. The V and J genes are TRBV2 and TRBJ1-5; 7 nucleotides match TRBD1. This CDR3 is built from 15 residues. The J segment lost 1 base and the V segment lost 6 bases, leaving 6 bases of the junction unmatched. The germline V gene encodes CDR1 SNHLY and CDR2 FYNNEI. Here the CDR3 reads CASSPQGGSNQPQHF. Written as DNA, the CDR3 is TGTGCCAGCAGCCCCCAGGGGGGAAGCAATCAGCCCCAGCATTTT.

This clonotype showed up just a few times. The chain combines TRBV6-5 with TRBJ2-5; D is perhaps TRBD1 (6 bases). Germline V gene lookup returns CDR1 MNHEY and CDR2 SVGAGI. V was cut by 5 bases and J by 2 bases, with 15 bases left in between. The CDR3 loop spans 15 amino acids. CDR3 bases: TGTGCCAGCAGTAGGAACTCAGGGGAACAAGAGACCCAGTACTTC. Translating it yields CASSRNSGEQETQYF.

The chain links TRBV5-1 to TRBJ2-5; 8 nucleotides match TRBD1. TRBJ2-7 matches the DNA end more closely, so the J call is doubtful. Per germline, CDR1 SGHRS and CDR2 YFSETQ. The CDR3 is 15 residues long. CDR3 nucleotide sequence: TGCGCCAGCAGCTTGGCCGGACAGGGCCTCAACGAGCAGTACTTC. Protein sequence: CASSLAGQGLNEQYF.

The chain joins TRBV28 to TRBJ1-6; 7 bases map to TRBD1. Looked up from germline, CDR1 is MDHEN and CDR2 is SYDVKM. V trimming: 2 bases; J trimming: 0 bases; junction bases outside the gene matches: 4. The length of the CDR3 is 17 residues. CDR3 bases: TGTGCCAGCAGTTTAGGGACAGCAAACTCCTATAATTCACCCCTCCACTTT. As protein: CASSLGTANSYNSPLHF. Combining the CDR3 with reference TRBV28 and TRBJ1-6 gives the whole variable domain DVKVTQSSRYLVKRTGEKVFLECVQDMDHENMFWYRQDPGLGLRLIYFSYDVKMKEKGDIPEGYSVSREKKERFSLILESASTNQTSMYLCASSLGTANSYNSPLHFGNGTRLTVT.

This clonotype has just a few counts. V usage is TRBV27 and J usage is TRBJ2-3; D gene uncertain. Germline V gene data show CDR1 as MNHEY and CDR2 as SMNVEV (reference sequence). V dropped 5 bases and J dropped 2 bases, with 17 bases sitting between them. The CDR3 consists of 16 residues. In DNA, the CDR3 is TGTGCCAGCAGTCCCCAAGCAGTTACTATCACAGATACGCAGTATTTT. It codes for CASSPQAVTITDTQYF.

The genes are TRBV5-1 and TRBJ2-7; D might be TRBD1 or TRBD2, each matching 5 bases. The CDR3 totals 14 residues. The germline gives CDR1 SGHRS, CDR2 YFSETQ. V was pared by 0 bases and J by 4 bases, with 11 bases between. In DNA form, the CDR3 reads TGCGCCAGCAGCTTGGCCGAGGGGAAATACGAGCAGTACTTC. It is translated as CASSLAEGKYEQYF.

The rearrangement uses TRBV12-3 or TRBV12-4 and TRBJ1-5, with a weak D call TRBD1 (5 bases). Trimming removed 4 bases from V and 3 bases from J, with 13 bases in between. The CDR3 runs 15 residues. This CDR3 is CASSSERQFNQPQHF. As DNA, the CDR3 is TGTGCCAGCAGTTCCGAAAGACAGTTCAATCAGCCCCAGCATTTT.

This clonotype has a handful of counts. The chain uses TRBV20-1 and TRBJ2-7; 8 nucleotides line up with TRBD2. The length of the CDR3 is 17 residues. Germline V gene sequence: CDR1 DFQATT, CDR2 SNEGSKA (reference sequence). V lost 0 bases and J lost 0; bases outside the gene matches: 10. CDR3 DNA: TGCAGTGCTAGAGATCTCTTCGGGGCGGGAGGCTCCTACGAGCAGTACTTC. Translation gives CSARDLFGAGGSYEQYF.

J is TRBJ1-1 and V is TRBV14; the match to TRBD1 covers 7 bases. Germline CDR1 reads SGHDN; CDR2 reads FVKESK. Germline trimming cut 5 bases from V and 0 bases from J; bases unmatched to any gene: 9. The CDR3 has 16 residues. The CDR3 coding sequence is TGTGCCAGCAGCGAGACAGGGAGCCCTCTGAACACTGAAGCTTTCTTT. It specifies CASSETGSPLNTEAFF.

The genes are TRBV10-3 and TRBJ2-7, with TRBD2 as a possible D gene (6 bases). The V end lost 1 base, the J end lost 5 bases, and 9 bases lay between the germline ends. The CDR3 loop spans 13 amino acids. Germline loops: CDR1 ENHRY, CDR2 SYGVKD. The CDR3 region is CAISEWGGDEQYF. CDR3 sequence (DNA): TGTGCCATCAGTGAGTGGGGAGGCGACGAGCAGTACTTC.

This clonotype was observed many times. The CDR3 coding sequence is TGTGCCAGCAGCTTTCAAGGGGCTGACTACGAGCAGTACTTC. Translated, it gives CASSFQGADYEQYF. The rearrangement links TRBV7-2 to TRBJ2-7, with D possibly matching TRBD1 (5 bases). CDR3 length: 14 amino acids. Germline V gene lookup returns CDR1 SGHTA and CDR2 FQGNSA. The ends were cut back, 3 bases at V and 3 bases at J, with 12 bases in the middle.

V usage is TRBV5-1 and J usage is TRBJ2-2; tentative D call: TRBD1 (5 bases). Germline lookup yields CDR1 SGHRS and CDR2 YFSETQ. The CDR3 is 15 residues long. Trimming shortened V by 0 bases and J by 7 bases, and 13 bases separated the two germline ends. The CDR3 region is CASSLVAGKDGELFF. The DNA for the CDR3 is TGCGCCAGCAGCTTGGTGGCAGGGAAAGACGGGGAGCTGTTTTTT.

The chain combines TRBV27 with TRBJ1-5, with D possibly TRBD1 on 5 matching bases. Deletions cut 2 bases from V and 7 bases from J, with 12 bases between. Germline lookup yields CDR1 MNHEY and CDR2 SMNVEV (reference sequence). The CDR3 extends over 14 amino acids. The CDR3 bases are TGTGCCAGCAGTTTACGCCGGGGGGGGCAGCCCCAGCATTTT. It is translated as CASSLRRGGQPQHF.

This clonotype was observed a few times. The chain recombines TRBV14 with TRBJ2-5, with TRBD2 matching over 11 bases. The J call is in doubt because the DNA end fits TRBJ2-1 better. This CDR3 comprises 16 residues. In germline, CDR1 is SGHDN, CDR2 FVKESK. The CDR3 sequence: CASSPIAGLADNEQFF. The CDR3 DNA reads as TGTGCCAGCAGCCCGATAGCGGGACTAGCGGACAATGAGCAGTTCTTC.

This clonotype was counted at least ten times. Here the CDR3 DNA reads TGCGCCAGCAGCTTCGGTCGAAAGGTGGCAGATACGCAGTATTTT. This translates into CASSFGRKVADTQYF. The rearrangement joins TRBV5-1 to TRBJ2-3; D call uncertain. V was cut by 2 bases and J by 4 bases, with 14 bases left in between. This CDR3 has 15 residues. The germline V gene has CDR1 SGHRS and CDR2 YFSETQ.